A selection of T cell receptor beta chains follows, all from one sample in a study of tumor-infiltrating lymphocytes in primary liver carcinoma. One entry per CDR3 protein, called by TCRdb with MiXCR from the multiplex PCR reads. The data contain 330,000 or so distinct CDR3 sequences, about 65% of them singletons. Sample: peripheral blood. The receptors were gathered from a man aged 35 to 55 with primary liver carcinoma and hepatitis B virus infection. CDR3s include the opening cysteine and the closing phenylalanine or tryptophan. The D gene is left open where the match is weak. Size values are once, few and many counts, or a class for expanded clones, and some rows have none.

>TRBV11-2|.|TRBJ2-7|.
TGCGCCAGCAGCCCCCCACCTGGCAAGCAGTACTTC
CASSPPPGKQYF
>TRBV6-6|many|TRBJ2-3|TRBD2
TGTGCCAGCAGCCTCCTCGGGCTAGCGGGGGGCGGCAGGACAGATACGCAGTATTTT
CASSLLGLAGGGRTDTQYF
>TRBV28|few|TRBJ2-7|.
TGTGCCAGCAGTCGACTAGGGCCCAGTAACGAGCAGTACTTC
CASSRLGPSNEQYF
>TRBV6-6|.|TRBJ2-2|TRBD2
TGTGTCAGCAGCTTCGGGACTAGCGGGCACGGGGAGCTGTTTTTT
CVSSFGTSGHGELFF
>TRBV6-6|few|TRBJ2-7|TRBD1
TGTGCCAGCAGTTACGTCCGGGACAGTTCCTACGAGCAGTACTTC
CASSYVRDSSYEQYF
>TRBV29-1|.|TRBJ2-1|.
TGCAGCGTAGAGACTGAACTCCCTGAACAGTTCTTC
CSVETELPEQFF
>TRBV5-5|.|TRBJ2-3|TRBD1
TGTGCAAGCAGCCCTGCCACAGGGGGCACCCAAACTAGCATAGATACGCAGTATTTT
CASSPATGGTQTSIDTQYF
>TRBV4-2|.|TRBJ1-4|.
TGTGCCAGCAGCTCCACTTCGGTCCCCGCAACTAATGAAAAACTGTTTTTT
CASSSTSVPATNEKLFF
>TRBV5-1|.|TRBJ2-3|.
TGCTCCAGCAGCTTGGAGGGACTCACTACAGATACGCAGTATTTT
CSSSLEGLTTDTQYF
>TRBV11-1|.|TRBJ1-1|.
TGTGCCAGCAGCTTTCGACGGGGAAACACTGTAGCCTTCTTT
CASSFRRGNTVAFF
>TRBV9|once|TRBJ1-6|.
TGTGCCAGCACCGGAAGGGACGGCTCTAATCCACCCCTCCACTTT
CASTGRDGSNPPLHF
>TRBV20-1|.|TRBJ1-2|TRBD1
TGCAGTGCTAGGAACCTCGACAGGGGCAAAGGTGGCTGCACCTTC
CSARNLDRGKGGCTF
>TRBV6-6|.|TRBJ1-4|.
TGTGCAAGCAGTTCGGAAAGGGTTAATGAAAAACTGTTTTTT
CASSSERVNEKLFF
>TRBV7-9|.|TRBJ2-2|TRBD1
TGTGCCAGCAGCTCCGGGCGGACAGGCGGCGGGGAGCTGTTTTTT
CASSSGRTGGGELFF
>TRBV6-1|few|TRBJ2-7|.
TGTGCCAGCAAGTCTGCAGATAACTACGAGCAGTACTTC
CASKSADNYEQYF
>TRBV29-1|.|TRBJ1-4|.
TGTAGCGCCGCACCAGGGACAAGGGGAAAAATGTTTTTT
CSAAPGTRGKMFF
>TRBV28|once|TRBJ2-3|.
TGTGCCAGCAGCCGAAGAGGGGGAGTGGCAGATACGCAGTATTTT
CASSRRGGVADTQYF